This TCR beta chain was observed in a study of shared clonotypes between healthy human individuals. TCRdb's copy holds only in-frame clones and misses some; the assay was immunoSEQ multiplex PCR. The profile shows millions of clones, 85% to 95% of them singletons. Within Nashville, Tennessee resided all donors, each a Caucasian adult. CDR3 length: 18 amino acids. Unmatched junction bases numbered 11, after V lost 4 bases and J lost 0 bases. CDR1 SGHVS and CDR2 FNYEAQ come from the germline V gene. Source material: naive CD4+ T cells sorted from blood. The subset denotes: CD45RA+ positively selected. V usage is TRBV7-6 and J usage is TRBJ2-1; 8 bases are shared with TRBD2. This receptor was obtained from a man younger than 35 in good health. This CDR3 is CASSSPWERGSSYNEQFF. The CDR3 DNA sequence: TGTGCCAGCAGCTCCCCTTGGGAGCGGGGGAGCTCCTACAATGAGCAGTTCTTC.